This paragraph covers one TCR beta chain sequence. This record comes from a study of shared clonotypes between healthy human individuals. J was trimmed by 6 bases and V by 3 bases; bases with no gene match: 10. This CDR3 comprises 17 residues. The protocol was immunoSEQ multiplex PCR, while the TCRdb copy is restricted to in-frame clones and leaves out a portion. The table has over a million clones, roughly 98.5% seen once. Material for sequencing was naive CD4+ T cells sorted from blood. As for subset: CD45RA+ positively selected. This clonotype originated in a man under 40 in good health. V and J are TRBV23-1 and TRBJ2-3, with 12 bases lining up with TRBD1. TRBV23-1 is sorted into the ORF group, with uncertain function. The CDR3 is CASSHPPPGQGADTQYF. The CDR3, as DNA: TGCGCCAGCAGTCACCCACCCCCGGGACAGGGGGCCGATACGCAGTATTTT.